This T cell receptor beta chain was observed in a study of cytomegalovirus exposure and HLA in healthy donors. Study-level results: While the bulk of TCR sequences proved rare, some public TCRs turned up in many donors.

Concerning this clone: Its antigen remains unknown. Other nucleotide sequences in the sample specify the same CDR3.

The PCR employed 60 Vbeta primers together with 13 Jbeta primers. Repertoires were generated with immunoSEQ multiplex PCR, while TCRdb's copy carries only in-frame clones and drops some. The sample table sets out 91,000 or so clones. Germline-derived CDR1 and CDR2 are LGHNA and YNFKEQ. The CDR3 is made up of 14 amino acids. Deletions cut 1 base from V and 5 bases from J, with 10 bases between. The rearrangement uses TRBV4-2 and TRBJ2-3, with D perhaps matching TRBD2 (6 bases). This receptor was identified in a woman aged 25 to 39 in good health and CMV-seronegative. What was sequenced was PBMCs. The CDR3 loop is CASSQGGDLDTQYF. The DNA of the CDR3 is TGTGCCAGCAGCCAAGGCGGGGACCTAGATACGCAGTATTTT.